This TCR beta chain stems from a study of blood T cell repertoires in COVID-19. In the original analysis: Amplification with reference gene primers provided the estimates of nucleated cell counts. Produced via immunoSEQ multiplex PCR; TCRdb's table is partial and in-frame only. V and J calls plus clone size are reproduced from that table; the DNA served to infer D and trimming. Among about 160,000 clones listed, about four fifths were seen once. Germline V gene data show CDR1 as KGHSH and CDR2 as LQKENI. The CDR3 runs to 14 residues. V was shortened by 3 bases and J by 5 bases, with 14 bases between the two germline ends.

The specimen sequenced was peripheral blood. V and J are TRBV18 and TRBJ2-7, with a possible D match to TRBD1 (6 bases). This TCR came from a woman older than 75 with active or convalescent COVID-19. The CDR3 DNA sequence: TGTGCCAGCTCACCCGGAGCAGGGGCGAACGAGCAGTACTTC. Translation: CASSPGAGANEQYF. Full variable domain (outside the CDR3, taken from reference TRBV18 and TRBJ2-7): NAGVMQNPRHLVRRRGQEARLRCSPMKGHSHVYWYRQLPEEGLKFMVYLQKENIIDESGMPKERFSAEFPKEGPSILRIQQVVRGDSAAYFCASSPGAGANEQYFGPGTRLTVT.